The clone carrying this T cell receptor beta chain occurred once. Produced via immunoSEQ multiplex PCR; TCRdb's table is partial and in-frame only. This repertoire shows 2 million to 2.5 million clones, 80% to 95% found once; its top ten account for roughly 0.36%. These data are taken from a study of shared clonotypes between healthy human individuals. About the study: Donor composition was two women and three men, aged 18 to 49.

This CDR3 comprises 14 residues. Germline V CDR1 and CDR2: SGHRS, YFSETQ. V dropped 2 bases and J dropped 0 bases, with 5 bases sitting between them. This chain uses TRBV5-1 with TRBJ1-4; D is ambiguous. The receptor comes from a young man in good health. Some clones in this sample may be carry-over from other donors' samples. The sequenced material came from naive CD4+ T cells from PBMCs. The sample's subset: CD45RA+ positively selected. The CDR3 nucleotides read TGCGCCAGCAGCTTTGACCCAACTAATGAAAAACTGTTTTTT. Its protein is CASSFDPTNEKLFF.